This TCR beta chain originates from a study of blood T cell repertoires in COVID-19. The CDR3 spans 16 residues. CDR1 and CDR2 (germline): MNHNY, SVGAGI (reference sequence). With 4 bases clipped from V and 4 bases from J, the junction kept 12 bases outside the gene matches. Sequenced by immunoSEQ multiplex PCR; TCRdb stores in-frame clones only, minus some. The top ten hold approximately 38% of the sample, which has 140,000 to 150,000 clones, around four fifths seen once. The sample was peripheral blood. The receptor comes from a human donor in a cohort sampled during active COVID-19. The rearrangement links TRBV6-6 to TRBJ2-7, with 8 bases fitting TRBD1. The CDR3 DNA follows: TGTGCCAGCAGTTCCCCGGGACAGGAGGATGGGTACGAGCAGTACTTC. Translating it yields CASSSPGQEDGYEQYF.